The 14 T cell receptor beta chains below come from one sample, sequenced in a study of CD8 T cells in ankylosing spondylitis. One entry per CDR3 protein results from TCRdb running MiXCR on the 5' RACE reads. In the table there are some 150,000 distinct CDR3 sequences, about an eighth of which are singletons. Sequenced input: blood, either unsorted or a sorted T cell fraction (not recorded which). The receptors derive from a female donor with ankylosing spondylitis or in good health (not recorded which).

This clonotype was observed at least ten times. The chain couples TRBV24-1 to TRBJ1-5, with D perhaps TRBD1 (5 bases). This CDR3 is 14 amino acids long. Trimming shortened V by 2 bases and J by 4 bases, and 8 bases separated the two germline ends. The germline gives CDR1 KGHDR, CDR2 SFDVKD. DNA of the CDR3: TGTGCCACCAGTGATTGGGACGGGAATCAGCCCCAGCATTTT. It specifies CATSDWDGNQPQHF.

This clonotype was recorded at least ten times. The chain links TRBV29-1 to TRBJ2-3, with TRBD1 as a possible D gene (5 bases). The CDR3 runs 14 residues. Between the trimmed V and J ends, which lost 5 bases and 7 bases, there was a span of 19 bases. Germline V gives CDR1 SQVTM, CDR2 ANQGSEA. The chain's CDR3 is CSVLKPQSGNTQYF. The DNA for the CDR3 is TGCAGCGTTCTGAAGCCCCAGTCAGGGAATACGCAGTATTTT.

This clonotype was observed many times. The gene calls are TRBV5-1 and TRBJ2-1; TRBD2 agrees at 8 bases. The CDR3 length is 15 residues. Germline CDR1 is SGHRS and CDR2 is YFSETQ. After removal of 0 bases from V and 8 bases from J, the junction contained 7 bases not matched to a gene. CDR3 loop: CASSLGVGLVHEQFF. CDR3 nucleotide sequence: TGCGCCAGCAGCTTGGGGGTGGGACTAGTCCATGAGCAGTTCTTC.

There are many counts of this clonotype. The V gene is TRBV7-9, the J gene TRBJ1-2; D uncertain. This CDR3 contains 15 residues. With 1 base removed from V and 8 bases from J, the gap between germline ends came to 17 bases. The germline gives CDR1 SEHNR, CDR2 FQNEAQ (reference sequence). The CDR3 sequence is CASSLEVRGEGGYTF. The CDR3 coding sequence is TGTGCCAGCAGCTTAGAAGTTCGGGGTGAAGGCGGCTACACCTTC.

The chain carries TRBV7-9 and TRBJ2-1; D remains ambiguous. The CDR3 is made up of 14 amino acids. Germline CDR1 reads SEHNR; CDR2 reads FQNEAQ (reference sequence). The V gene lost 4 bases and the J gene lost 4 bases, with 11 bases spanning the gap. This chain's CDR3 is CASSSQARYNEQFF. The CDR3 bases are TGTGCCAGCAGCTCTCAGGCTAGGTACAATGAGCAGTTCTTC. Based on the CDR3 plus reference TRBV7-9 and TRBJ2-1, the full variable domain is DTGVSQNPRHKITKRGQNVTFRCDPISEHNRLYWYRQTLGQGPEFLTYFQNEAQLEKSRLLSDRFSAERPKGSFSTLEIQRTEQGDSAMYLCASSSQARYNEQFFGPGTRLTVL.

Many counts were recorded for this clonotype. The chain couples TRBV29-1 to TRBJ2-3; D is unresolved. Trimming removed 1 base from V and 4 bases from J, with 3 bases in between. This CDR3 has 11 amino acids. CDR1 is SQVTM and CDR2 is ANQGSEA in the germline V gene. This chain's CDR3 is CSVEVADTQYF. The CDR3 DNA sequence: TGCAGCGTTGAAGTGGCAGATACGCAGTATTTT.

The genes are TRBV19 and TRBJ1-1; perhaps TRBD1 as D (6 bases). Germline loops: CDR1 LNHDA, CDR2 SQIVND (reference sequence). The V gene lost 3 bases and the J gene lost 5 bases, with 13 bases spanning the gap. CDR3 length: 14 amino acids. DNA for the CDR3: TGTGCCAGTAGTATGTGGGGGGCGAAGACTGAAGCTTTCTTT. It translates to CASSMWGAKTEAFF.

This clonotype was picked up many times. The chain employs TRBV20-1 and TRBJ1-1; 8 bases align to TRBD1. The trim removed 3 bases at V and 1 base at J, leaving 1 base unmatched. Germline-derived CDR1 and CDR2 are DFQATT and SNEGSKA (reference sequence). This CDR3 has 13 residues. The CDR3 sequence is CSARDRANTEAFF. In nucleotides, the CDR3 is TGCAGTGCTAGGGACAGGGCGAACACTGAAGCTTTCTTT.

The V gene is TRBV7-2, the J gene TRBJ1-1; D gene unclear. The CDR3 consists of 16 residues. V was cut by 0 bases and J by 10 bases, with 21 bases left in between. The germline V gene has CDR1 SGHTA and CDR2 FQGNSA. CDR3 sequence (DNA): TGTGCCAGCAGCTTAGCGCTTCAACCAACCAACTTGGGAGCTTTCTTT. Protein sequence: CASSLALQPTNLGAFF.

The chain combines TRBV12-3 or TRBV12-4 with TRBJ2-3, with D uncertain. V was clipped by 10 bases and J by 8 bases, with 10 bases between them. The CDR3 length is 10 residues. The CDR3 nucleotides read TGTGCCAACCGCCCTCCTACGCAGTATTTT. As protein: CANRPPTQYF.

The sample holds many counts of this clonotype. The chain carries TRBV5-1 and TRBJ1-1; weak D call: TRBD1 (6 bases). The CDR3 is 15 residues long. Between the trimmed V and J ends, which lost 5 bases and 9 bases, there was a span of 23 bases. Germline V CDR1 and CDR2: SGHRS, YFSETQ. CDR3 in DNA: TGCGCCAGCAGTTGGGGGGGGCGGGATAAGCTCCAAGCTTTCTTT. Translated: CASSWGGRDKLQAFF.

This clonotype showed up many times. The chain has TRBV20-1 and TRBJ2-7, with D tentatively TRBD1 (6 bases). Germline CDR1 and CDR2: DFQATT and SNEGSKA (reference sequence). This CDR3 region has 15 residues. Between the trimmed V and J ends, which lost 5 bases and 0 bases, there was a span of 17 bases. CDR3 sequence reads: CSAEYQGGHSYEQYF. CDR3 DNA: TGCAGTGCTGAATACCAAGGGGGACACTCCTACGAGCAGTACTTC.

This clonotype has a count of ten or more. The J gene is TRBJ2-7, the V gene TRBV21-1; the D call of TRBD2 is as the table states it, not checked on the DNA. TRBV21-1 is noted as a pseudogene. CDR3 length: 16 residues. CDR3 protein: CASSKESGVPVREQYF. CDR3 DNA: TGTGCCAGCAGCAAGGAAAGCGGGGTCCCCGTAAGGGAGCAGTACTTC.

As concerns this clonotype: A read error is possible here, since a much larger clone lies one base away. The chain couples TRBV24-1 to TRBJ2-3; possibly TRBD2 for D (5 bases). The CDR3 sequence is 17 residues long. Germline loops: CDR1 KGHDR, CDR2 SFDVKD. With 0 bases removed from V and 4 bases from J, the gap between germline ends came to 16 bases. CDR3 sequence: CATSDLPPRGPADTQYF. DNA of the CDR3: TGTGCCACCAGTGATTTGCCCCCCCGGGGTCCAGCAGATACGCAGTATTTT.